This T cell receptor (beta chain) was found in a study of cytomegalovirus exposure and HLA in healthy donors. 13 Jbeta primers and 60 Vbeta primers were used for the PCR. In the original workflow: About 12 million of the about 80 million unique TCR beta chains counted in a later analysis were shared. This table comes from immunoSEQ multiplex PCR, and its TCRdb copy is limited to in-frame clones, with some not included. V, J and clone size were drawn from that table, and D and trimming were deduced from the DNA. The sample holds more than 65,000 clones, under 85% seen once. Trimming took 2 bases from V and 7 from J, leaving 11 bases between them. The CDR3 totals 13 residues. Germline V gene lookup returns CDR1 GTSNPN and CDR2 SVGIG (reference sequence).

The chain uses TRBV30 and TRBJ2-2; possibly TRBD1 for D (6 bases). The receptor was derived from an older woman in good health and CMV-seropositive. Sequencing input: PBMCs. The CDR3 protein is CAWSPQGIGELFF. The CDR3 nucleotides read TGTGCCTGGAGTCCCCAGGGGATCGGGGAGCTGTTTTTT.